The T cell receptor beta chain under discussion was sequenced for a study of cytomegalovirus exposure and HLA in healthy donors. Points on this clone: Its antigen is still unknown.

Regarding the study as a whole: At a 0.05 false discovery rate, a later analysis found 16,951 TCR beta sequences to be associated with HLA alleles.

Per the germline V gene, CDR1 is SNHLY and CDR2 is FYNNEI. The CDR3 spans 14 residues. The trim removed 7 bases at V and 8 bases at J, leaving 11 bases unmatched. Primers: 60 Vbeta forward and 13 Jbeta reverse. This table comes from immunoSEQ multiplex PCR, and its TCRdb copy is limited to in-frame clones, with some not included. The repertoire includes around 90,000 clones, over 60% of them detected once, and 3% to 4% sits in the top ten. The source material was PBMCs. The receptor was derived from a male donor in good health and CMV-seropositive. This chain joins TRBV2 and TRBJ1-2, with 9 bases that match TRBD1. CDR3 loop: CASTPEGQGRGYTF. CDR3 nucleotide sequence: TGTGCCAGCACCCCCGAGGGACAGGGAAGAGGCTACACCTTC.